This TCR beta chain appears in the sequencing data of a study of T cells in Graves' hyperthyroidism and ophthalmopathy. Study conclusions and caveats: A 13 V-J signature model discriminated ophthalmopathy versus stable hyperthyroidism.

Uncontrolled infection, other autoimmune disease, pregnancy or lactation barred patients from enrollment. The CDR3 runs to 12 residues. Germline CDR1 reads SNHLY; CDR2 reads FYNNEI. V dropped 10 bases and J dropped 3 bases, with 13 bases sitting between them. About this clonotype itself: Its specificity is unknown.

The CDR3 regions of TCR beta were amplified from RNA transcripts. RT-PCR in the first round (using the HTBI primer set) targeted the TCR CDR3. TCRdb ran MiXCR on the multiplex PCR reads and lists one entry per CDR3 protein. The sample records about 640,000 distinct CDR3 sequences, roughly 20% being singletons. The TCR comes from a man aged 25 to 40 with Graves' ophthalmopathy. This chain uses TRBV2 with TRBJ2-7, with TRBD1 as a possible D gene (5 bases). Specimen: blood. The CDR3 DNA sequence: TGTGCCAATGGACAAGATAACTACGAGCAGTACTTC. Protein: CANGQDNYEQYF.